The rows below give T cell receptor beta chains drawn from one sample of a study of cytomegalovirus exposure and HLA in healthy donors. The protocol was immunoSEQ multiplex PCR, while the TCRdb copy is restricted to in-frame clones and leaves out a portion. The repertoire consists of tens of thousands of clones, with approximately 73% occurring once and the leading ten covering about 5.5%. What was sequenced was PBMCs. The receptors come from a man aged 50 or older in good health and CMV-seronegative. CDR3s include the opening cysteine and the closing phenylalanine or tryptophan. Each record gives: V gene, clone size, J gene, CDR3 protein. Rows may omit the clone size; those that give it use once, few, many or a size class.

v_gene: TRBV10-3; abundance: once; j_gene: NA; CDR3aa: CAISESRLVGAYEQYF
v_gene: TRBV5-1; abundance: NA; j_gene: TRBJ1-1; CDR3aa: CASSLEPGVGTEAFF
v_gene: TRBV9; abundance: NA; j_gene: TRBJ2-2; CDR3aa: CASSVGGTYTGELFF
v_gene: TRBV10-3; abundance: NA; j_gene: TRBJ1-2; CDR3aa: CAISDPGTGFRGYTF
v_gene: TRBV27; abundance: NA; j_gene: TRBJ2-7; CDR3aa: CASSSTIRDRGREQYF
v_gene: TRBV28; abundance: NA; j_gene: TRBJ2-1; CDR3aa: CASSSRDTNLERAFF
v_gene: TRBV29-1; abundance: NA; j_gene: TRBJ2-1; CDR3aa: CSVEGLAGGPHYNEQFF
v_gene: TRBV6-1; abundance: NA; j_gene: TRBJ2-2; CDR3aa: CASSEALGLGVKTGELFF
v_gene: TRBV4-1; abundance: NA; j_gene: TRBJ2-7; CDR3aa: CASSQMEPARREQYF
v_gene: TRBV18; abundance: once; j_gene: TRBJ1-5; CDR3aa: CASPQEQGADQPQHF
v_gene: TRBV6-5; abundance: NA; j_gene: TRBJ1-2; CDR3aa: CASRSQGLYGYTF
v_gene: TRBV19; abundance: few; j_gene: TRBJ1-5; CDR3aa: CASSWGGLAGRPQHF
v_gene: TRBV28; abundance: once; j_gene: TRBJ1-4; CDR3aa: CASSPPPVEKLFF
v_gene: TRBV27; abundance: few; j_gene: TRBJ1-1; CDR3aa: CASNRIRNSEAFF
v_gene: TRBV6-6; abundance: NA; j_gene: TRBJ1-6; CDR3aa: CASSDAGPYNSPLHF
v_gene: TRBV2; abundance: NA; j_gene: TRBJ1-4; CDR3aa: CASSVRVGNEKLFF
v_gene: TRBV10-3; abundance: NA; j_gene: TRBJ2-7; CDR3aa: CAISEGGAGYEQYF
v_gene: TRBV25-1; abundance: few; j_gene: TRBJ1-1; CDR3aa: CASSEGLLNTEAFF
v_gene: TRBV6-5; abundance: NA; j_gene: TRBJ2-5; CDR3aa: CASSPGTGLRETQYF
v_gene: TRBV19; abundance: NA; j_gene: TRBJ2-7; CDR3aa: CASSPPQGRVYEQYF
v_gene: TRBV5-1; abundance: NA; j_gene: TRBJ1-2; CDR3aa: CASSLDDREYGYTF
v_gene: TRBV7-9; abundance: NA; j_gene: TRBJ1-2; CDR3aa: CASTDPGSGYTF
v_gene: TRBV9; abundance: few; j_gene: TRBJ1-6; CDR3aa: CASSVGRGSPLHF
v_gene: TRBV21-1; abundance: few; j_gene: TRBJ1-1; CDR3aa: CASSRELHMNTEAFF
v_gene: TRBV5-4; abundance: NA; j_gene: TRBJ1-2; CDR3aa: CASSLSTGNYGYTF
v_gene: TRBV30; abundance: NA; j_gene: TRBJ1-1; CDR3aa: CAWSPSVGQGMF
v_gene: TRBV29-1; abundance: NA; j_gene: TRBJ2-1; CDR3aa: CSVPRGSSYNEQFF
v_gene: TRBV19; abundance: NA; j_gene: TRBJ1-2; CDR3aa: CASSKTGVPYGYTF
v_gene: TRBV19; abundance: NA; j_gene: TRBJ2-1; CDR3aa: CASSPRQGAGSYNEQFF
v_gene: TRBV7-3; abundance: NA; j_gene: TRBJ2-1; CDR3aa: CASSSKGTGAYNEQFF
v_gene: TRBV30; abundance: NA; j_gene: TRBJ2-7; CDR3aa: CAYTGGPKSSYEQYF
v_gene: TRBV7-2; abundance: NA; j_gene: TRBJ2-7; CDR3aa: CASSLGPPEQYF
v_gene: TRBV11-3; abundance: NA; j_gene: TRBJ2-1; CDR3aa: CASSSSSYNEQFF
v_gene: TRBV6-6; abundance: NA; j_gene: TRBJ1-2; CDR3aa: CASCGTLYGYTF
v_gene: TRBV20-1; abundance: NA; j_gene: TRBJ2-7; CDR3aa: CSAKGAGEQYF
v_gene: TRBV6-1; abundance: medium-sized; j_gene: TRBJ1-2; CDR3aa: CASSEDLFGQGFVGGYTF
v_gene: TRBV9; abundance: NA; j_gene: TRBJ1-4; CDR3aa: CASSVRPAGGEKLFF
v_gene: TRBV7-3; abundance: NA; j_gene: TRBJ1-1; CDR3aa: CASSLNPGLGTEAFF
v_gene: TRBV5-1; abundance: NA; j_gene: TRBJ1-4; CDR3aa: CASSLQGRLGMGEKLFF
v_gene: TRBV5-1; abundance: NA; j_gene: TRBJ2-2; CDR3aa: CASSLAYTGELFF
v_gene: TRBV5-1; abundance: NA; j_gene: TRBJ2-3; CDR3aa: CASEEGGGSTDTQYF
v_gene: TRBV7-3; abundance: few; j_gene: TRBJ2-3; CDR3aa: CASSLRGQGGPFGTDTQYF
v_gene: TRBV9; abundance: NA; j_gene: TRBJ2-2; CDR3aa: CASSRDQGKTGELFF
v_gene: TRBV20-1; abundance: few; j_gene: TRBJ1-1; CDR3aa: CSARGDTEAFF
v_gene: TRBV4-2; abundance: few; j_gene: TRBJ1-1; CDR3aa: CASSQSPLAGDTEAFF
v_gene: TRBV9; abundance: NA; j_gene: TRBJ2-2; CDR3aa: CASTEAAGGELFF
v_gene: TRBV7-9; abundance: NA; j_gene: TRBJ2-1; CDR3aa: CASSTFPQGAEYEQFF
v_gene: TRBV11-2; abundance: NA; j_gene: TRBJ1-2; CDR3aa: CASSSSGTGGFRYGYTF
v_gene: TRBV4-2; abundance: NA; j_gene: TRBJ2-5; CDR3aa: CASSRQPGGSLQETQYF
v_gene: TRBV12-5; abundance: once; j_gene: TRBJ2-2; CDR3aa: CASGLLPQPSAGELFF